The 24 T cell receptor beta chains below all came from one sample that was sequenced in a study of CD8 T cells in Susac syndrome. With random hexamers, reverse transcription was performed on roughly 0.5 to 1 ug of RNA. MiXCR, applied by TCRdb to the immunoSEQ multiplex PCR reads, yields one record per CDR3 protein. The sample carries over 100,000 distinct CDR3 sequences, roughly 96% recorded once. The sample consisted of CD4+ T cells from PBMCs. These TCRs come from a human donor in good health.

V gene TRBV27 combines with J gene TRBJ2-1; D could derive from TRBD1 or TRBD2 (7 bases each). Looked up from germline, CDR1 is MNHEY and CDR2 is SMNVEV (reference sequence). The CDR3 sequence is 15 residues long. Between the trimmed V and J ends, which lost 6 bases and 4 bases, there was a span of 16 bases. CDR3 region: CASRPPGGAYNEQFF. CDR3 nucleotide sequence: TGTGCCAGCAGACCACCAGGGGGGGCTTACAATGAGCAGTTCTTC.

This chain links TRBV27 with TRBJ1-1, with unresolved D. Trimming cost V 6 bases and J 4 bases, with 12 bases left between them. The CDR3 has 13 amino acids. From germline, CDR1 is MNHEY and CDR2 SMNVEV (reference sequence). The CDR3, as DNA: TGTGCCAGCAGCCCTAATTTGGGCACTGAAGCTTTCTTT. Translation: CASSPNLGTEAFF.

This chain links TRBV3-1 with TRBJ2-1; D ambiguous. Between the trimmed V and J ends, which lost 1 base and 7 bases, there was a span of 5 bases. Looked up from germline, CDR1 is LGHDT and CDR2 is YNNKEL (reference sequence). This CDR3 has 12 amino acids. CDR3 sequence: CASSQVYNEQFF. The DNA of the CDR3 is TGTGCCAGCAGCCAAGTCTATAATGAGCAGTTCTTC.

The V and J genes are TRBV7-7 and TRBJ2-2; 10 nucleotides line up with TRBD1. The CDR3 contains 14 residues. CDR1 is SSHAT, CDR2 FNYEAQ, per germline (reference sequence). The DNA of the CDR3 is TGTGCTACGTCCCGGGACAGGGGTACCGGGGAGCTGTTTTTT. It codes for CATSRDRGTGELFF.

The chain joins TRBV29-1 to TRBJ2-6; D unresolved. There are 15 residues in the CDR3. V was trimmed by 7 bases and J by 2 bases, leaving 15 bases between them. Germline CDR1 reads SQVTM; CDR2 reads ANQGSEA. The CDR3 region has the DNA TGCAGCGCCCCCAAGGCGGTAGCTGGGGCCAACGTCCTGACTTTC. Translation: CSAPKAVAGANVLTF. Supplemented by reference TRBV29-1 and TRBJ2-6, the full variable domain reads SAVISQKPSRDICQRGTSLTIQCQVDSQVTMMFWYRQQPGQSLTLIATANQGSEATYESGFVIDKFPISRPNLTFSTLTVSNMSPEDSSIYLCSAPKAVAGANVLTFGAGSRLTVL.

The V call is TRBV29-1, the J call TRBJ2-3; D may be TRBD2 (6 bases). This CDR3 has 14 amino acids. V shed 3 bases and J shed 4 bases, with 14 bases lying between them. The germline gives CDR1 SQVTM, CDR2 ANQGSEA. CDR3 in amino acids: CSVDLEGPADTQYF. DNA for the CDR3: TGCAGCGTTGATTTGGAGGGTCCGGCAGATACGCAGTATTTT.

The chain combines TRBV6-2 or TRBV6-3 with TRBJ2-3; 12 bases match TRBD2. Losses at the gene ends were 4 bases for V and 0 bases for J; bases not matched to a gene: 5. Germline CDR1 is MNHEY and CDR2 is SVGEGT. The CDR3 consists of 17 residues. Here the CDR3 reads CASSWPSGGVSTDTQYF. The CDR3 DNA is TGTGCCAGCAGTTGGCCTAGCGGGGGGGTAAGCACAGATACGCAGTATTTT.

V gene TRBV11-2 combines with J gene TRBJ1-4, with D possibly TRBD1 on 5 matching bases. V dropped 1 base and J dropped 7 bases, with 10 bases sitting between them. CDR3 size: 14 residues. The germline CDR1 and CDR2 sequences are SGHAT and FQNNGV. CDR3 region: CASSLVRVGEKLFF. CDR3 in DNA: TGTGCCAGCAGCTTAGTCAGGGTTGGTGAAAAACTGTTTTTT.

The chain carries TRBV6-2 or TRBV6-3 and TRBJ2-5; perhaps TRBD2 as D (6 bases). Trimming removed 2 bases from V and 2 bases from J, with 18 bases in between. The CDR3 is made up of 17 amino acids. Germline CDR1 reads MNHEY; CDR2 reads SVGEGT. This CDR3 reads CASSYPGGSGVQETQYF. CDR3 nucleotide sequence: TGTGCCAGCAGTTACCCCGGGGGTAGCGGAGTTCAAGAGACCCAGTACTTC.

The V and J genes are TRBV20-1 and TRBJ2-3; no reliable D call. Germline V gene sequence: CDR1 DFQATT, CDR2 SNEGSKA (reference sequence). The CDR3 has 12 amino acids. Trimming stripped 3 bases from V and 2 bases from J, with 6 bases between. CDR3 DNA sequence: TGCAGTGCTAGGGAGTCCACAGATACGCAGTATTTT. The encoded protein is CSARESTDTQYF.

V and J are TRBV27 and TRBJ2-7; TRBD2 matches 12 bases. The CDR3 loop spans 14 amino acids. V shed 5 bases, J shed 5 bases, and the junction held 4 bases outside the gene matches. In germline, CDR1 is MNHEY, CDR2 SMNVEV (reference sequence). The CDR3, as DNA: TGTGCCAGCAGTACCCGGACTAGCGGGAACGAGCAGTACTTC. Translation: CASSTRTSGNEQYF.

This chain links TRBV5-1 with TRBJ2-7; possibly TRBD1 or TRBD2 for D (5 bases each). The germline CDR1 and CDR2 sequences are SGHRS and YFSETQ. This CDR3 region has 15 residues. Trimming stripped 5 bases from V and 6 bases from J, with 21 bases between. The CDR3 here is CASRQDTLAGTEQYF. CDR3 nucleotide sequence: TGCGCCAGCAGGCAAGATACGCTCGCCGGGACCGAGCAGTACTTC.

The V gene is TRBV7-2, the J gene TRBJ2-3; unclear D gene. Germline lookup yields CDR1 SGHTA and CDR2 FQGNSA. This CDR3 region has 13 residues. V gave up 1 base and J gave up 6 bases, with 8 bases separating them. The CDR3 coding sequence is TGTGCCAGCAGCTTAGGCCCCACGGATACGCAGTATTTT. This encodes CASSLGPTDTQYF.

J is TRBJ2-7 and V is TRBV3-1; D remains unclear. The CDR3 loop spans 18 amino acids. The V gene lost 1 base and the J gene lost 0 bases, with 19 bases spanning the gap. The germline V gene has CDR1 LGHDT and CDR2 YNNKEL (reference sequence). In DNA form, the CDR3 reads TGTGCCAGCAGCCAAGTCGGTAACAGTCCAGCCTACTCCTACGAGCAGTACTTC. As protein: CASSQVGNSPAYSYEQYF.

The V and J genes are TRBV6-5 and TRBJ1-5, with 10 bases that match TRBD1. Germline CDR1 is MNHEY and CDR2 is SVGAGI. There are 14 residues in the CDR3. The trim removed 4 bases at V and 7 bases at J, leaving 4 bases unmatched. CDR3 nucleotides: TGTGCCAGCAGTTCCGGGACAGGGGTGCAGCCCCAGCATTTT. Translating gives CASSSGTGVQPQHF.

For the CDR3, the DNA is TGTGCCAGCAGCTTGGGCCTTGGACAGGGGGCCCACACCATATATTTT. It specifies CASSLGLGQGAHTIYF. V usage is TRBV5-6 and J usage is TRBJ1-3; 11 positions agree with TRBD1. This CDR3 contains 16 residues. V was pared by 0 bases and J by 8 bases, with 7 bases of the junction left unmatched. Germline V lookup: CDR1 SGHDT, CDR2 YYEEEE.

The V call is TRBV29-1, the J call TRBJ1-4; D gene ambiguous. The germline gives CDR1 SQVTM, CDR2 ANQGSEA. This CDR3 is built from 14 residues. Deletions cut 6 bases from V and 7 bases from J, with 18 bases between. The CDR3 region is CSVYDSGISEKLFF. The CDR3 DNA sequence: TGCAGCGTCTATGACTCGGGCATCTCTGAAAAACTGTTTTTT.

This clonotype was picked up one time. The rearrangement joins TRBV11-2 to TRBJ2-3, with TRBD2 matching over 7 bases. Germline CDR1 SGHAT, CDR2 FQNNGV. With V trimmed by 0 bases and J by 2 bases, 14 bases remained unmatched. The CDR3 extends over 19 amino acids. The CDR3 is CASSLDGPRSGDLTDTQYF. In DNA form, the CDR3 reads TGTGCCAGCAGCTTAGATGGCCCGCGGAGCGGGGACCTCACAGATACGCAGTATTTT. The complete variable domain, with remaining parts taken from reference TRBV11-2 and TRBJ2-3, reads EAGVAQSPRYKIIEKRQSVAFWCNPISGHATLYWYQQILGQGPKLLIQFQNNGVVDDSQLPKDRFSAERLKGVDSTLKIQPAKLEDSAVYLCASSLDGPRSGDLTDTQYFGPGTRLTVL.

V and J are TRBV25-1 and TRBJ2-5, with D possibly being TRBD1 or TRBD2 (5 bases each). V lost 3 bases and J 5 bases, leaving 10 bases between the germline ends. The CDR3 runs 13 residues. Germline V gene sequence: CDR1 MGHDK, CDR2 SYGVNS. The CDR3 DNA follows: TGTGCCAGCAGTGATGGGGGACGGGAGACCCAGTACTTC. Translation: CASSDGGRETQYF.

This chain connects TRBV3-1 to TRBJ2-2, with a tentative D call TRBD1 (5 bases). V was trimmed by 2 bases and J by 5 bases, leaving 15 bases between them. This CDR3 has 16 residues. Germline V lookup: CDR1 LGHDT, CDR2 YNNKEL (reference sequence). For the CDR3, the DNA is TGTGCCAGCAGCCAATCGTACAGGAAATCGACCGGGGAGCTGTTTTTT. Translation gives CASSQSYRKSTGELFF.

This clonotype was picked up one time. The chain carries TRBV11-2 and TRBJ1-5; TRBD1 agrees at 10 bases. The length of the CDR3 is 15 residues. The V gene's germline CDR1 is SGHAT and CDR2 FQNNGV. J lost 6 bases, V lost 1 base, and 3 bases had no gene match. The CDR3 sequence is CASSLGTGGSQPQHF. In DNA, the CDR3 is TGTGCCAGCAGCTTAGGGACAGGGGGGAGTCAGCCCCAGCATTTT.

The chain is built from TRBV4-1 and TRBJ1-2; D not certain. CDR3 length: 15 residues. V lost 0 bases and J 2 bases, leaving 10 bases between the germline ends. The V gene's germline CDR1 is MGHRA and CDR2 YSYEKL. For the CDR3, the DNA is TGCGCCAGCAGCCAAGATCGGACGCGGAACTATGGCTACACCTTC. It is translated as CASSQDRTRNYGYTF.

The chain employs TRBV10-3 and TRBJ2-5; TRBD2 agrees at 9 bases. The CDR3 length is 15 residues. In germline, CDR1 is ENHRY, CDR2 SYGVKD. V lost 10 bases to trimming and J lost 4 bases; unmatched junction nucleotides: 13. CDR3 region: CATQNSPAGGETQYF. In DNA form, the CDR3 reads TGTGCCACACAGAACTCCCCAGCGGGAGGAGAGACCCAGTACTTC.

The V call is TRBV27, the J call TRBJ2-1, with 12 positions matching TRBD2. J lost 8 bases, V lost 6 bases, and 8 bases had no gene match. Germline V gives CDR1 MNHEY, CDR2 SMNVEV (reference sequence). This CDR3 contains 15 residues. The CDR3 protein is CASSLQGLAGHEQFF. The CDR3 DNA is TGTGCCAGCAGCCTCCAGGGACTAGCGGGCCATGAGCAGTTCTTC.